The clone carrying this TCR beta chain was counted a few times. What it binds is unknown. Germline lookup yields CDR1 SQVTM and CDR2 ANQGSEA. The CDR3 is made up of 13 amino acids. V lost 6 bases to trimming and J lost 6 bases, with 17 bases between them. This sample is part of a study of post-analysis software for immune sequencing data. Broader study findings: About five TRBV segments were more frequent in patients than controls; TRBV5-6, TRBV5-1 and TRBV20-1 belonged to this group.

Unique molecular identifiers tagged the TCR beta cDNA libraries. TCRdb analysed the PCR reads with MiXCR anew, one entry per CDR3 protein. Of roughly 580,000 distinct CDR3 sequences detected, around 40% appear once; the ten largest clones hold 1.7%. The receptor comes from a girl aged 10-17 years with multiple sclerosis. The sequenced material came from blood. The chain carries TRBV29-1 and TRBJ1-1; perhaps TRBD1 as D (5 bases). CDR3 sequence reads: CSVGTLRYAEAFF. CDR3 in DNA: TGCAGCGTCGGGACCCTGAGGTATGCTGAAGCTTTCTTT. The full variable domain, its missing parts supplied by reference TRBV29-1 and TRBJ1-1, is SAVISQKPSRDICQRGTSLTIQCQVDSQVTMMFWYRQQPGQSLTLIATANQGSEATYESGFVIDKFPISRPNLTFSTLTVSNMSPEDSSIYLCSVGTLRYAEAFFGQGTRLTVV.